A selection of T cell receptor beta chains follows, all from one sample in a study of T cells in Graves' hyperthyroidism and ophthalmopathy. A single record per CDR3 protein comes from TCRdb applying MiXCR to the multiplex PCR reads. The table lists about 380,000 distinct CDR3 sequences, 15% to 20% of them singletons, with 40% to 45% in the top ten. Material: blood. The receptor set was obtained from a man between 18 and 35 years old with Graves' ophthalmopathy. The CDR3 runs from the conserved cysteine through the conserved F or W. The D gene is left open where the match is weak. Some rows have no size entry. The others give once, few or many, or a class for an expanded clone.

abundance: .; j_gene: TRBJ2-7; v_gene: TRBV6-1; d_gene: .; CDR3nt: TGTGCCAGCAGCAACTTAGGGAACAGGGCTACCTACGAGCAGTACTTC; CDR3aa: CASSNLGNRATYEQYF
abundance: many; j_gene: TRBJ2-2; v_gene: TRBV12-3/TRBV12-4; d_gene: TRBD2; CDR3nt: TGTGCCAGCAGTTCTGTGGTAGCGGGGGGGTCCGGGGAGCTGTTTTTT; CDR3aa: CASSSVVAGGSGELFF
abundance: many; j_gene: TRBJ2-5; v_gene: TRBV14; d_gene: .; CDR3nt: TGTGCCAGCAGCCAAGAACAACTAGCCAGGGAGACCCAGTACTTC; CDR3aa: CASSQEQLARETQYF
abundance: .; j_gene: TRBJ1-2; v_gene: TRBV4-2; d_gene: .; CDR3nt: TGTGCCAGCAGCCAAGAGCAGGAAGTTCCTTATGGCTACACCTTC; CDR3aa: CASSQEQEVPYGYTF
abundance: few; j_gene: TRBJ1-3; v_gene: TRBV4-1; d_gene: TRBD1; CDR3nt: TGTGCCAGCAGCCTCGAACAGGGGGTATTTGGAAACACCATATATTTT; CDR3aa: CASSLEQGVFGNTIYF
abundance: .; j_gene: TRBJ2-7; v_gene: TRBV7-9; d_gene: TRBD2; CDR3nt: TGTGCCAGCAGCCAAGGGGCGAGCGGGGTCGACGAGCAGTACTTC; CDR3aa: CASSQGASGVDEQYF
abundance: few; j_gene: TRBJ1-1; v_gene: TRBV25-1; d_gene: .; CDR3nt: TGTGCCAGCAGTGTTGACAGTGAAGCTTTCTTT; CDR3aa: CASSVDSEAFF
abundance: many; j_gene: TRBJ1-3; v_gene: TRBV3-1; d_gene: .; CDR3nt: TGTGCCAGCAGCCAGGGAGAGAGAAACACCATATATTTT; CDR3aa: CASSQGERNTIYF
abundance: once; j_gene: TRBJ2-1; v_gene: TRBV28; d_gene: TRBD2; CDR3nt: TGTGCCAGCAGTTCCCCGACTAGCGGGTTCACTGATGAGCAGTTCTTC; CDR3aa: CASSSPTSGFTDEQFF
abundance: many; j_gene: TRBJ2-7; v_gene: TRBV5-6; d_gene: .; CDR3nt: TGTGCCAGCAGCTTTTTAGCACTAGGGACCTACGAGCAGTACTTC; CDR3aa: CASSFLALGTYEQYF
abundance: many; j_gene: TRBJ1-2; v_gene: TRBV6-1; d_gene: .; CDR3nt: TGTGCCAGCAGGTTTAACTATGGCTACACCTTC; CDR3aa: CASRFNYGYTF
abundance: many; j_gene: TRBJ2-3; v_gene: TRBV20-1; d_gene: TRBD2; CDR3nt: TGCAGTGCTACACGACTAGCGGGGACAGATACGCAGTATTTT; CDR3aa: CSATRLAGTDTQYF
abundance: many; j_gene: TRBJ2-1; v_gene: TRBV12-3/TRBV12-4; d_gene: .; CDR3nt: TGTGCCAGCAGTTCCATCGAAAACGGGCAGTTCTTC; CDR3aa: CASSSIENGQFF
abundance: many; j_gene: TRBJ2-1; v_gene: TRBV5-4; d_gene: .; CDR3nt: TGTGCCAGCAGCGCAGGAGGGGGTCAAGACAATGAGCAGTTCTTC; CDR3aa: CASSAGGGQDNEQFF
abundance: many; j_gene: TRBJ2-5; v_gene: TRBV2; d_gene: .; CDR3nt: TGTGCCAGTAGACAGCTGGGGGAGACCCAGTACTTC; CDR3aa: CASRQLGETQYF
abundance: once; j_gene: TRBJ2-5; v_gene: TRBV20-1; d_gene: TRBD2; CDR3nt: TGCAGTGGGTTAGCGGGAGTTGAGACCCAGTACTTC; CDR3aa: CSGLAGVETQYF